These 23 T cell receptor beta chains share one sample of origin, sequenced in a study of human T cells and chemical hapten exposure. TCRdb independently ran MiXCR on the RACE reads; one entry per CDR3 protein. This table has around 380,000 distinct CDR3 sequences, about 4.8% appearing once. Time point meaning: patch test 1, 2 weeks after DPC sensitization. Treatment denoted: therapeutic diphenylcyclopropenone sensitization with weekly scalp DPC. Material: whole blood, obtained in connection with sensitization to the hapten diphenylcyclopropenone (DPC). These receptors all stem from a woman aged 50 to 60 with alopecia areata. Some clones in this sample may be carry-over from other donors' samples.

This sequence joins TRBV29-1 and TRBJ1-6, with D perhaps matching TRBD1 (6 bases). Germline V gene sequence: CDR1 SQVTM, CDR2 ANQGSEA. Trimming took 6 bases from V and 10 from J, leaving 19 bases between them. The CDR3 has 14 residues. The CDR3 is CSVRKQGIGSPLHF. The CDR3 coding sequence is TGCAGCGTCCGAAAACAGGGAATAGGGTCACCCCTCCACTTT.

In this sample, this clonotype turned up many times. This chain connects TRBV27 to TRBJ1-6; 8 bases are shared with TRBD1. The CDR3 length is 17 residues. CDR1 and CDR2 from the germline V gene are MNHEY and SMNVEV (reference sequence). The V and J ends lost 5 bases and 0 bases, in that order; junction bases with no gene match: 6. For the CDR3, the DNA is TGTGCCAGCAGTGCCGGACAGGGCGGCTCCTATAATTCACCCCTCCACTTT. This translates into CASSAGQGGSYNSPLHF.

This clonotype was counted ten times or more. The rearrangement joins TRBV6-5 to TRBJ1-3; a possible D gene is TRBD1 (5 bases). CDR1 MNHEY and CDR2 SVGAGI come from the germline V gene. The CDR3 has 13 amino acids. Trimming cost V 5 bases and J 9 bases, with 14 bases left between them. As DNA, the CDR3 is TGTGCCAGCAGTCCTACCCTTCAGGGCACCATATATTTT. Its translation is CASSPTLQGTIYF.

Ten or more counts support this clonotype. V gene TRBV7-2 combines with J gene TRBJ2-2; possible D gene TRBD2, 5 bases. Trimming removed 5 bases at V and 6 bases at J, with 13 bases between. The CDR3 extends over 14 amino acids. Germline V gene sequence: CDR1 SGHTA, CDR2 FQGNSA. CDR3: CASSQWRFAGELFF. The CDR3 DNA follows: TGTGCCAGCAGCCAATGGAGGTTTGCCGGGGAGCTGTTTTTT. The full variable domain, with the rest looked up from reference TRBV7-2 and TRBJ2-2, is GAGVSQSPSNKVTEKGKDVELRCDPISGHTALYWYRQSLGQGLEFLIYFQGNSAPDKSGLPSDRFSAERTGGSVSTLTIQRTQQEDSAVYLCASSQWRFAGELFFGEGSRLTVL.

This clonotype was found a few times. This chain links TRBV7-9 with TRBJ2-7; D is unclear. The germline gives CDR1 SEHNR, CDR2 FQNEAQ (reference sequence). The V end lost 8 bases, the J end lost 4 bases, and 12 bases lay between the germline ends. CDR3 length: 12 residues. Written as DNA, the CDR3 is TGTGCCAGCGGCAGGACGAGGTACGAGCAGTACTTC. It encodes CASGRTRYEQYF.

In its sample, this clonotype was seen a few times. The chain couples TRBV4-1 to TRBJ2-3; either TRBD1 or TRBD2 may fit D (5 bases each). With 3 bases removed from V and 11 bases from J, the gap between germline ends came to 9 bases. This CDR3 is 11 amino acids long. Looked up from germline, CDR1 is MGHRA and CDR2 is YSYEKL. The chain's CDR3 is CASSQGPVQYF. The CDR3 bases are TGCGCCAGCAGCCAGGGACCCGTGCAGTATTTT.

At least ten counts were recorded for this clonotype. The V and J genes are TRBV6-5 and TRBJ1-5; maybe TRBD1 (5 bases). CDR1 is MNHEY, CDR2 SVGAGI, per germline. The CDR3 has 16 residues. V lost 4 bases, J lost 1 base, and 14 bases lay in between. The CDR3 is CASSSAREGSNQPQHF. For the CDR3, the DNA is TGTGCCAGCAGTTCCGCGAGGGAGGGGAGCAATCAGCCCCAGCATTTT.

Ten or more counts support this clonotype. The V call is TRBV5-1, the J call TRBJ2-3; the D gene is possibly TRBD2 (6 bases). CDR1 and CDR2 (germline): SGHRS, YFSETQ. V was shortened by 6 bases and J by 0 bases, with 11 bases between the two germline ends. The CDR3 runs to 14 residues. CDR3 bases: TGCGCCAGCACGGATGGAGGGAGCACAGATACGCAGTATTTT. It yields the protein CASTDGGSTDTQYF.

This clonotype occurred a few times. J is TRBJ2-2 and V is TRBV20-1; D remains unclear. The ends were cut back, 5 bases at V and 2 bases at J, with 6 bases in the middle. This CDR3 has 12 residues. Germline V gene data show CDR1 as DFQATT and CDR2 as SNEGSKA (reference sequence). For the CDR3, the DNA is TGCAGTGCTTGGAAAAACACCGGGGAGCTGTTTTTT. This sequence encodes CSAWKNTGELFF.

V gene TRBV4-1 combines with J gene TRBJ1-3; 7 bases line up with TRBD1. Germline V gene data show CDR1 as MGHRA and CDR2 as YSYEKL. CDR3 length: 17 residues. J lost 0 bases, V lost 1 base, and 6 bases had no gene match. The CDR3 protein is CASSQGRQGNSGNTIYF. The CDR3 DNA is TGCGCCAGCAGCCAAGGCCGACAGGGAAACTCTGGAAACACCATATATTTT.

This clonotype was seen a few times. This sequence joins TRBV20-1 and TRBJ2-7; 11 nucleotides agree with TRBD2. The CDR3 runs 13 residues. J was trimmed by 7 bases and V by 2 bases; bases with no gene match: 4. CDR1 DFQATT and CDR2 SNEGSKA come from the germline V gene (reference sequence). The CDR3, as DNA: TGCAGTGCTAGATCCCCTAGCGGGGGGGAGCAGTACTTC. Translating gives CSARSPSGGEQYF.

V gene TRBV2 combines with J gene TRBJ1-2; no firm D call. Germline V gene lookup returns CDR1 SNHLY and CDR2 FYNNEI. CDR3 length: 15 residues. The V gene lost 5 bases and the J gene lost 5 bases, with 18 bases spanning the gap. CDR3 DNA sequence: TGTGCCAGCAGTCCCAAGGTGGGTGGAGCTTATGGCTACACCTTC. Translated, it gives CASSPKVGGAYGYTF.

The rearrangement joins TRBV10-2 to TRBJ2-2; D gene uncertain. V was cut by 9 bases and J by 0 bases, with 8 bases left in between. CDR1 and CDR2 from the germline V gene are WSHSY and SAAADI. The CDR3 has 13 residues. CDR3 residues: CASLRSNTGELFF. In nucleotides, the CDR3 is TGCGCCAGTCTCAGGTCGAACACCGGGGAGCTGTTTTTT.

This clonotype was detected ten times or more. This chain joins TRBV5-1 and TRBJ1-1; tentative D call: TRBD1 (6 bases). The CDR3 is made up of 12 amino acids. The V gene's germline CDR1 is SGHRS and CDR2 YFSETQ. V was pared by 1 base and J by 6 bases, with 7 bases between. DNA for the CDR3: TGCGCCAGCAGCTTGCAGGGGTCTGAAGCTTTCTTT. Encoded protein: CASSLQGSEAFF.

The table lists this clonotype with many counts. V gene TRBV20-1 combines with J gene TRBJ2-2; D remains ambiguous. The germline CDR1 and CDR2 sequences are DFQATT and SNEGSKA (reference sequence). This CDR3 spans 12 amino acids. The CDR3 protein is CSCPSGTGELFF. In nucleotides, the CDR3 is TGCAGCTGTCCCTCGGGCACCGGGGAGCTGTTTTTT.

This clonotype occurred many times. This chain connects TRBV7-2 to TRBJ2-1; tentatively, D is TRBD2 (6 bases). This CDR3 has 18 residues. Germline loops: CDR1 SGHTA, CDR2 FQGNSA. Trimming left V 2 bases short and J 2 bases short, with 19 bases between. In nucleotides, the CDR3 is TGTGCCAGCAGCTTAATAGGGAAGGGCGGGGCTACCTACAATGAGCAGTTCTTC. This sequence encodes CASSLIGKGGATYNEQFF.

The genes are TRBV4-3 and TRBJ1-5; 7 positions agree with TRBD1. Germline CDR1 reads LGHNA; CDR2 reads YSLEER. J was trimmed by 3 bases and V by 4 bases; bases with no gene match: 9. This CDR3 is built from 16 residues. This chain's CDR3 is CASSLNLQGYNQPQHF. In DNA, the CDR3 is TGCGCCAGCAGCCTAAATCTACAGGGGTACAATCAGCCCCAGCATTTT.

This clonotype was recorded at least ten times. The rearrangement uses TRBV7-2 and TRBJ1-5; D unresolved. The germline V gene encodes CDR1 SGHTA and CDR2 FQGNSA. V dropped 5 bases and J dropped 9 bases, with 17 bases sitting between them. CDR3 length equals 14 residues. This CDR3 reads CASSVGGFQWPQHF. The CDR3, as DNA: TGTGCCAGCAGCGTAGGAGGTTTTCAGTGGCCCCAGCATTTT. The entire variable domain, with the rest obtained from reference TRBV7-2 and TRBJ1-5, is as follows: GAGVSQSPSNKVTEKGKDVELRCDPISGHTALYWYRQSLGQGLEFLIYFQGNSAPDKSGLPSDRFSAERTGGSVSTLTIQRTQQEDSAVYLCASSVGGFQWPQHFGDGTRLSIL.

Remarks on this clonotype: This may come from a read error, since a much larger clone is one base off. The chain has TRBV29-1 and TRBJ1-4; D not resolved. The CDR3 totals 13 residues. CDR1 is SQVTM and CDR2 is ANQGSEA in the germline V gene. CDR3 nucleotides: TGCAGCGCTTTAGGGCCGGCCAGCGAAAAACTGTCTTTT. Translated: CSALGPASEKLSF. The whole variable domain, remainder taken from reference TRBV29-1 and TRBJ1-4, is SAVISQKPSRDICQRGTSLTIQCQVDSQVTMMFWYRQQPGQSLTLIATANQGSEATYESGFVIDKFPISRPNLTFSTLTVSNMSPEDSSIYLCSALGPASEKLSFGSGTQLSVL.

This clonotype was recorded many times. The chain joins TRBV12-3 or TRBV12-4 to TRBJ1-5; no reliable D call. The ends were cut back, 5 bases at V and 2 bases at J, with 13 bases in the middle. The length of the CDR3 is 15 residues. CDR3 nucleotides: TGTGCCAGCAGTCGTAAGGAGGGAGGCAATCAGCCCCAGCATTTT. It yields the protein CASSRKEGGNQPQHF.

There are many counts of this clonotype. This rearrangement joins TRBV6-2 or TRBV6-3 to TRBJ2-1; 8 bases match TRBD1. The CDR3 runs 18 residues. The germline CDR1 and CDR2 sequences are MNHEY and SVGEGT. Trimming at V came to 4 bases and at J to 8 bases, leaving 19 bases not matched to a gene. The CDR3 DNA is TGTGCCAGCAGTTGGGAGGACAGGGCGCTACAAGGGGTGTATGAGCAGTTCTTC. Translation gives CASSWEDRALQGVYEQFF.

The chain recombines TRBV12-3 or TRBV12-4 with TRBJ2-7; TRBD1 or TRBD2 may be the D gene (5 bases each). The CDR3 has 15 residues. Trimming shortened V by 6 bases and J by 4 bases, and 19 bases separated the two germline ends. As DNA, the CDR3 is TGTGCCAGCAGGTCCTCCCGGGACCGGCCATACGAGCAGTACTTC. It translates to CASRSSRDRPYEQYF.

This clonotype was seen a handful of times. This CDR3 reads CASSHDRAGEQYF. The DNA of the CDR3 is TGTGCCAGCAGCCACGACAGGGCAGGCGAGCAGTACTTC. The J gene is TRBJ2-7, the V gene TRBV7-8, with 7 nucleotides matching TRBD1. Trimming took 5 bases from V and 6 from J; bases not matched to a gene: 7. The CDR3 loop spans 13 amino acids. Germline V gene lookup returns CDR1 SGHVS and CDR2 FQNEAQ.